The clone carrying this T cell receptor (beta chain) was seen a handful of times. Antigen unknown. The authors extracted RNA and reverse transcribed it into cDNA as the sequencing template. TCRdb keeps only in-frame clones here, not all; method: immunoSEQ multiplex PCR. The top ten hold less than 5.5% of the sample, which has around 130,000 clones, about 57% seen once. This sample stems from a study of CD8+ T cells in alopecia areata. Turning to the study itself: Twice daily, treated patients received 5 to 10 mg of oral tofacitinib. Tofacitinib exposure lasted 6 to 18 months, followed by 6 months off drug.

From alopecia areata patients, lesional scalp punch biopsies and peripheral blood were collected. CDR1 and CDR2 from the germline V gene are KGHSH and LQKENI. The CDR3 is 14 amino acids. J gave up 6 bases and V 4 bases, and 6 bases lay outside the gene matches. The study, taken as a whole, reports: More clonal than normal scalp was lesional scalp, particularly alopecia totalis/universalis.

The gene calls are TRBV18 and TRBJ2-3; 8 bases fit TRBD1. The sequence came from a human donor with alopecia areata. The sample was CD4+ T cells sorted from blood, taken at week 0. CDR3 loop: CASSQGQGEDTQYF. The CDR3 DNA reads TGTGCCAGCTCACAAGGACAGGGCGAGGATACGCAGTATTTT.